This T cell receptor beta chain was identified in a study of blood T cells in healthy people across ages. Whole-study findings and limits: The unknown donor CMV status may have confounded expanded clonotype changes.

V was shortened by 7 bases and J by 2 bases, with 11 bases between the two germline ends. CDR3 size: 13 residues. From germline, CDR1 is MNHNY and CDR2 SVGAGI (reference sequence). Worth noting for this clonotype: No antigen is known for it.

It was with a sample-barcoded 5' primer and a J-beta primer mix that a second PCR of roughly 7 to 12 cycles was run. TCRdb reprocessed the 5' RACE reads with MiXCR, giving one entry per CDR3 protein. The repertoire consists of about 560,000 distinct CDR3 sequences, with roughly a quarter occurring once and the leading ten covering over 3.5%. These data were likewise used in another study, on T cells of mothers and their children.

The source material was blood. The rearrangement joins TRBV6-6 to TRBJ1-2, with a tentative D call TRBD1 (5 bases). The sequence was collected from a boy between 2 and 10 years old in good health. Here the CDR3 DNA reads TGTGCCAGCACCCGGGGGTACAACTATGGCTACACCTTC. The encoded protein is CASTRGYNYGYTF.